This TCR beta chain was sequenced for a study of CD8+ T cells in alopecia areata. Turning to the study itself: The drug, oral tofacitinib, was given to treated patients at 5 to 10 mg twice daily. Patients remained on tofacitinib for 6 to 18 months and then went 6 months without it. Study-wide results and limits: Sequencing of scalp samples also includes resident alphabeta T cells from normal skin. More clonal than normal scalp was lesional scalp, particularly alopecia totalis/universalis.

In its sample, this clone was seen a few times. Its antigen is currently unknown. This same CDR3 is encoded by further DNA sequences in the sample. As the sequencing template, cDNA was produced by extracting RNA and reverse transcribing it. Repertoires were generated with immunoSEQ multiplex PCR, while TCRdb's copy carries only in-frame clones and drops some. This sample has about 130,000 clones, with 45% to 50% found just once. The germline V gene encodes CDR1 MGHRA and CDR2 YSYEKL. The length of the CDR3 is 13 residues. The germline V and J ends were trimmed by 0 bases and 5 bases, with 7 bases remaining between them.

This TCR derives from a human donor with alopecia areata. This chain uses TRBV4-1 with TRBJ1-2; D not certain. The sequencing here drew on CD8+ T cells sorted from blood, taken at week 0. Here the CDR3 reads CASSQETGYGYTF. DNA of the CDR3: TGCGCCAGCAGCCAAGAGACGGGATATGGCTACACCTTC.